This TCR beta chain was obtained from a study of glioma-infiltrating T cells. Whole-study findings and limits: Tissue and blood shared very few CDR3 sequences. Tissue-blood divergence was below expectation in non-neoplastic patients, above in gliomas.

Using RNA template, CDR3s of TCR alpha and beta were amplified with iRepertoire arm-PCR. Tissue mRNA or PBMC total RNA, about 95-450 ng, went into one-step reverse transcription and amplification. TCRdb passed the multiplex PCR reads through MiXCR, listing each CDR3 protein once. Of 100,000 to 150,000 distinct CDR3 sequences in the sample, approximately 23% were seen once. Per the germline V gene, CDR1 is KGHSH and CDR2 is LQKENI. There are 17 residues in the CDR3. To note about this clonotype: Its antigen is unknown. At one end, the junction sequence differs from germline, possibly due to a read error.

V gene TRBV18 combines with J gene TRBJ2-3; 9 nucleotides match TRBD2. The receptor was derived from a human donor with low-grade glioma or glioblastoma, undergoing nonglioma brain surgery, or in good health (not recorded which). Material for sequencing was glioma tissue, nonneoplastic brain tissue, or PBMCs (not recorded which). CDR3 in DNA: TGTGCCAGCTCACCACTAGCGGGAGTGACTAGCACAGATACGCAGTGTTTT. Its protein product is CASSPLAGVTSTDTQCF.